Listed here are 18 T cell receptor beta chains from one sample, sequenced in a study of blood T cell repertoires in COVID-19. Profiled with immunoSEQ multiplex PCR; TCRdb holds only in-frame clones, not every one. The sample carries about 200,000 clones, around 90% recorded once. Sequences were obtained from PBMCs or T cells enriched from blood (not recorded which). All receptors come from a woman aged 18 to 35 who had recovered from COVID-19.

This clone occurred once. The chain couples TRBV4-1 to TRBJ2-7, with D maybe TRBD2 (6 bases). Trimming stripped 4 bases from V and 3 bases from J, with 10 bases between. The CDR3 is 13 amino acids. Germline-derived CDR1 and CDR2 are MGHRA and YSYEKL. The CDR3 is CASSRVDYYEQYF. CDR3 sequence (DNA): TGCGCCAGCAGCCGGGTGGACTACTACGAGCAGTACTTC.

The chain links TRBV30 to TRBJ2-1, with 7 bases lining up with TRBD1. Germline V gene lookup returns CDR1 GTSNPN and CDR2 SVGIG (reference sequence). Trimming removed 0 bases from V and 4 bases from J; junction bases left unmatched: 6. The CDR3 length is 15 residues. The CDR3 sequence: CAWSVRGTAYNEQFF. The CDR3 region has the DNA TGTGCCTGGAGTGTACGTGGGACAGCATACAATGAGCAGTTCTTC.

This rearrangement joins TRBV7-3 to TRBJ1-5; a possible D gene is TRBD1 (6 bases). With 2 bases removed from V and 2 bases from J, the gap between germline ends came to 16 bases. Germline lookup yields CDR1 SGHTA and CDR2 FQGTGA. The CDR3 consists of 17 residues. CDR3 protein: CASSLPADRRRNQPQHF. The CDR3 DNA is TGTGCCAGCAGCTTACCGGCTGACAGGAGACGCAATCAGCCCCAGCATTTT.

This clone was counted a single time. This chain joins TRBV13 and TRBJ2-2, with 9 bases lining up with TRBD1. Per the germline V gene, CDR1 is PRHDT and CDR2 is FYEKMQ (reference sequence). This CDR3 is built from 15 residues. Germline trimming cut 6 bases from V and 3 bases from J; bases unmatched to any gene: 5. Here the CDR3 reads CASRGDRADTGELFF. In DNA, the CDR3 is TGTGCCAGCAGAGGGGACAGGGCGGACACCGGGGAGCTGTTTTTT.

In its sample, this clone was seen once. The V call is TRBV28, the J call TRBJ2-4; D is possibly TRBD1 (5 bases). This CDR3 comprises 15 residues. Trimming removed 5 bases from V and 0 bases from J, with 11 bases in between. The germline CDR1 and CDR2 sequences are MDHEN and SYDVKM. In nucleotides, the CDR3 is TGTGCCAGCAGTAGTAGACAGATAGCCAAAAACATTCAGTACTTC. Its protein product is CASSSRQIAKNIQYF.

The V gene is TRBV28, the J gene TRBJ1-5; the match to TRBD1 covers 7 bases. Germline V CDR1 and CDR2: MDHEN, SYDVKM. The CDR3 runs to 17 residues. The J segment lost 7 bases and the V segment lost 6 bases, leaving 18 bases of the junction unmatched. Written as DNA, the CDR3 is TGTGCCAGCAGGAAAGAGGGGGCGACGCGATCGCTGCAGCCCCAGCATTTT. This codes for CASRKEGATRSLQPQHF.

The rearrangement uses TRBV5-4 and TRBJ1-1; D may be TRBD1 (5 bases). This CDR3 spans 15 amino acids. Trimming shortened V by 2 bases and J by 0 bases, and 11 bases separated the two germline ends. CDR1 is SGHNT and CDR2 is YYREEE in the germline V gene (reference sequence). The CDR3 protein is CASSFRTLMNTEAFF. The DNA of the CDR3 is TGTGCCAGCAGCTTTCGGACACTTATGAACACTGAAGCTTTCTTT.

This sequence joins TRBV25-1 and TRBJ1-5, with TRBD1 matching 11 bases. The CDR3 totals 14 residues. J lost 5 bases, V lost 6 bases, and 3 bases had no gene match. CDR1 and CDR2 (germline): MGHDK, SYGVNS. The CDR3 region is CASRDRGLDQPQHF. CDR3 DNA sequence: TGTGCCAGCAGGGACAGGGGGCTGGATCAGCCCCAGCATTTT. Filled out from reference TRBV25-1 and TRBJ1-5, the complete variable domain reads EADIYQTPRYLVIGTGKKITLECSQTMGHDKMYWYQQDPGMELHLIHYSYGVNSTEKGDLSSESTVSRIRTEHFPLTLESARPSHTSQYLCASRDRGLDQPQHFGDGTRLSIL.

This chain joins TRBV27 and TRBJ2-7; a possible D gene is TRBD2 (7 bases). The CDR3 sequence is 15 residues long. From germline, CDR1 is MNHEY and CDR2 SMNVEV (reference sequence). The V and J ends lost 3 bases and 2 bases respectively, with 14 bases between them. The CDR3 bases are TGTGCCAGCAGTTTTGGGGGGGCTCATACCTACGAGCAGTACTTC. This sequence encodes CASSFGGAHTYEQYF.

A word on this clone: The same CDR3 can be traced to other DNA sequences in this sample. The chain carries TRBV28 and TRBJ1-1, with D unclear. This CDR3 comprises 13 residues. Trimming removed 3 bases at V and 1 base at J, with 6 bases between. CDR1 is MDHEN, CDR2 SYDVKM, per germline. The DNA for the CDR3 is TGTGCCAGCAGTTTCCGAGGGAACACTGAAGCTTTCTTT. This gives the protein CASSFRGNTEAFF.

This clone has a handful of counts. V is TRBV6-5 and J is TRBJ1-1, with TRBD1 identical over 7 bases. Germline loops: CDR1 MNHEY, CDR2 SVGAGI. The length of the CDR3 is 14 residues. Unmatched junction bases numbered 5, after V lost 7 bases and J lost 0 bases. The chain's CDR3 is CASTEGQMNTEAFF. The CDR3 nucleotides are TGTGCCAGCACCGAGGGACAGATGAACACTGAAGCTTTCTTT.

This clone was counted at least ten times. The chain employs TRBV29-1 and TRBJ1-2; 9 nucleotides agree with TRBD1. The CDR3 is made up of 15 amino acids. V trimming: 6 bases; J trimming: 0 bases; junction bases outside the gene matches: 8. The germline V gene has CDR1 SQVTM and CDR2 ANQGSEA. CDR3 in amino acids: CSVGSGTGTNYGYTF. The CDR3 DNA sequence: TGCAGCGTGGGGTCCGGGACAGGGACTAACTATGGCTACACCTTC.

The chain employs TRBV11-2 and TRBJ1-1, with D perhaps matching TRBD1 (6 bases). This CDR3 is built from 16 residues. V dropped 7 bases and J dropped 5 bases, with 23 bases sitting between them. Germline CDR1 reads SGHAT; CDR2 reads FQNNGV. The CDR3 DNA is TGTGCCAGCACCCGTAGGGGGGGAAGAGGGGGTACTGAAGCTTTCTTT. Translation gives CASTRRGGRGGTEAFF.

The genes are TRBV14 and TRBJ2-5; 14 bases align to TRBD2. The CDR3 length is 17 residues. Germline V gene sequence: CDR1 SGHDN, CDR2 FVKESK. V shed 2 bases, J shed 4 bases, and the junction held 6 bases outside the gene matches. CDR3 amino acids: CASSQQTSGGAGETQYF. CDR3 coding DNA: TGTGCCAGCAGCCAACAGACTAGCGGGGGGGCCGGAGAGACCCAGTACTTC.

Written as DNA, the CDR3 is TGTGCCACACAGGGGGCTGAATTCGCGGAGACCCAGTACTTC. This codes for CATQGAEFAETQYF. The V call is TRBV3-1 (or the pseudogene TRBV3-2), the J call TRBJ2-5; TRBD1 aligns across 9 bases. Looked up from germline, CDR1 is LGHDT and CDR2 is YNNKEL (reference sequence). V shed 10 bases and J 5 bases; nucleotides not matched to a gene: 11. This CDR3 is 14 amino acids long.

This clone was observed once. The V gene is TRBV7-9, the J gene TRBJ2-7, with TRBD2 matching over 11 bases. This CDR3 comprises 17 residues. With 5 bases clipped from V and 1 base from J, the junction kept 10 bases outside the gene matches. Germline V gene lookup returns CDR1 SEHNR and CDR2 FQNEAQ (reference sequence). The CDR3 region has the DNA TGTGCCAGCAGCCTAGGGACTAGCGGAGGTTATTCCTACGAGCAGTACTTC. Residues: CASSLGTSGGYSYEQYF.

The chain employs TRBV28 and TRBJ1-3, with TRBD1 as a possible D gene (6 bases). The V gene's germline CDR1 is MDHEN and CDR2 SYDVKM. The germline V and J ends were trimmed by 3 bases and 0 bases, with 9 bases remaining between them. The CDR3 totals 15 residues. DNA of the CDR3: TGTGCCAGCAGTTTCAGGGGCTTCTCTGGAAACACCATATATTTT. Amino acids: CASSFRGFSGNTIYF. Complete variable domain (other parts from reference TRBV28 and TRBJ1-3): DVKVTQSSRYLVKRTGEKVFLECVQDMDHENMFWYRQDPGLGLRLIYFSYDVKMKEKGDIPEGYSVSREKKERFSLILESASTNQTSMYLCASSFRGFSGNTIYFGEGSWLTVV.

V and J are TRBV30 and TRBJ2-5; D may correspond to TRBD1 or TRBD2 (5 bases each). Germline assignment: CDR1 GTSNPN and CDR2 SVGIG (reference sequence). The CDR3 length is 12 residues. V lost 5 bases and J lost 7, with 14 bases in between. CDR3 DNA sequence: TGTGCCTGGGGGGGAGAGGCGGGGACCCAGTACTTC. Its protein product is CAWGGEAGTQYF.